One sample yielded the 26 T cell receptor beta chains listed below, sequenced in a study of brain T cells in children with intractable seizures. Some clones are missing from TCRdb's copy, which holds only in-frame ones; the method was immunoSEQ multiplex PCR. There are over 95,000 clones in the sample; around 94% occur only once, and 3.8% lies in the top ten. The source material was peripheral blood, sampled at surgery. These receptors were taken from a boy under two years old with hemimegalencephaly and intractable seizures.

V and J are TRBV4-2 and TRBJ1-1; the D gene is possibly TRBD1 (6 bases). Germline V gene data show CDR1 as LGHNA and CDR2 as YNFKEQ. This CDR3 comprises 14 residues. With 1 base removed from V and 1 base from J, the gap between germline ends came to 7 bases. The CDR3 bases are TGTGCCAGCAGCCAAGCAGGGGAGAACACTGAAGCTTTCTTT. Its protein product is CASSQAGENTEAFF.

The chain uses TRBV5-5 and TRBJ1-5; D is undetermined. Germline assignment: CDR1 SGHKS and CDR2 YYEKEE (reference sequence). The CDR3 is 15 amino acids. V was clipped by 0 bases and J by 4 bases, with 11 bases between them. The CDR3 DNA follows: TGTGCCAGCAGCTTGGTTCTGGCAGGAAATCAGCCCCAGCATTTT. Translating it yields CASSLVLAGNQPQHF.

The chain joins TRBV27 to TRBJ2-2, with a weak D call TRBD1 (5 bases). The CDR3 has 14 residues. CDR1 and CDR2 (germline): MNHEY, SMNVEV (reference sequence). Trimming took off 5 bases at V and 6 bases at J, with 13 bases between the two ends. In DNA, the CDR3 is TGTGCCAGCAGTCCTAGGGGAATCCCCGGGGAGCTGTTTTTT. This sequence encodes CASSPRGIPGELFF.

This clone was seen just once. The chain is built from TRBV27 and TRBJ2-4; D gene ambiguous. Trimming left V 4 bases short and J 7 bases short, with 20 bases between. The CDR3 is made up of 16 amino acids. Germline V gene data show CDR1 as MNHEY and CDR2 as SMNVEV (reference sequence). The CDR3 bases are TGTGCCAGCAGTTATAAGTGGGAAGGGCCCCGGAACATTCAGTACTTC. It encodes CASSYKWEGPRNIQYF.

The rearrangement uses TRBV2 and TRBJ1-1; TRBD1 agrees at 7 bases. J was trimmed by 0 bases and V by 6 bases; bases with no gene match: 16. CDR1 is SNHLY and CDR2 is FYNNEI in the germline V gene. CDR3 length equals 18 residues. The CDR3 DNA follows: TGTGCCAGCAGCAAACCCTATAACGACAGGGACATGAACACTGAAGCTTTCTTT. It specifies CASSKPYNDRDMNTEAFF.

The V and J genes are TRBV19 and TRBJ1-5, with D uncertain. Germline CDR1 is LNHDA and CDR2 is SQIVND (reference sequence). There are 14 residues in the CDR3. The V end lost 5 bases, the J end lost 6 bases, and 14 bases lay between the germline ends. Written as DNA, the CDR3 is TGTGCCAGTAGTTCGGGTCGGGAACCTCAGCCCCAGCATTTT. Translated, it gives CASSSGREPQPQHF.

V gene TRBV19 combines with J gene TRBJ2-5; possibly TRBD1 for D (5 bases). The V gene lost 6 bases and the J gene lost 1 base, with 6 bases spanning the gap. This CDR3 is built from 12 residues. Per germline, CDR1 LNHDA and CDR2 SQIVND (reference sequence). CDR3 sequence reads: CASRQGQETQYF. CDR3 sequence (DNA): TGTGCCAGTAGGCAGGGCCAAGAGACCCAGTACTTC.

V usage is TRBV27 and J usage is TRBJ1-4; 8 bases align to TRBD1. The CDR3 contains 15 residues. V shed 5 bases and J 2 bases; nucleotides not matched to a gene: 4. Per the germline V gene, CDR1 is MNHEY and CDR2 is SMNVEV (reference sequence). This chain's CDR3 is CASSTRQGTNEKLFF. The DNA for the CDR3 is TGTGCCAGCAGTACCCGACAGGGGACTAATGAAAAACTGTTTTTT.

The CDR3 protein is CASSQDRGPNEQYF. In DNA form, the CDR3 reads TGCGCCAGCAGCCAAGACAGGGGCCCCAACGAGCAGTACTTC. The chain joins TRBV4-1 to TRBJ2-7, with D possibly matching TRBD1 (6 bases). Germline assignment: CDR1 MGHRA and CDR2 YSYEKL. The CDR3 is 14 residues long. The V end was cut by 0 bases, the J end by 5 bases, with 11 bases between.

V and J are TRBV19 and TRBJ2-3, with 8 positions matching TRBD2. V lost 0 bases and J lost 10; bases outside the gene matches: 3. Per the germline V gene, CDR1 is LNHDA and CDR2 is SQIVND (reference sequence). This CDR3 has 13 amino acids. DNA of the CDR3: TGTGCCAGTAGTATAGATAGGACTAGCTCGCAGTATTTT. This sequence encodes CASSIDRTSSQYF.

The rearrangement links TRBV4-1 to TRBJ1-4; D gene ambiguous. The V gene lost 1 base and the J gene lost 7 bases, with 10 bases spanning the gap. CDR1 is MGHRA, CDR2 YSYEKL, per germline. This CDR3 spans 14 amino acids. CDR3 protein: CASSQVGFSEKLFF. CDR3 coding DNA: TGCGCCAGCAGCCAAGTGGGGTTTTCTGAAAAACTGTTTTTT.

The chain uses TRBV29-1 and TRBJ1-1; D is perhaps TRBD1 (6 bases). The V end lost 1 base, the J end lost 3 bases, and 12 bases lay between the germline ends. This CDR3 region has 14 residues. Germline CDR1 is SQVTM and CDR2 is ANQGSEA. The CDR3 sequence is CSVEGGQPDTEAFF. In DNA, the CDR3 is TGCAGCGTTGAAGGGGGACAACCAGACACTGAAGCTTTCTTT.

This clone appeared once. The CDR3 here is CAISDGPLVPPLHF. The CDR3 DNA follows: TGTGCCATCAGTGATGGGCCCCTAGTTCCACCCCTCCACTTT. V usage is TRBV10-3 and J usage is TRBJ1-6; D not certain. CDR1 and CDR2 (germline): ENHRY, SYGVKD. V lost 3 bases to trimming and J lost 11 bases, with 14 bases between them. The CDR3 covers 14 residues.

CDR3 sequence reads: CASSPFNQPQHF. The CDR3 DNA reads as TGTGCCAGCAGTCCATTCAATCAGCCCCAGCATTTT. The V and J genes are TRBV5-4 and TRBJ1-5; no firm D call. The germline CDR1 and CDR2 sequences are SGHNT and YYREEE (reference sequence). The V gene lost 5 bases and the J gene lost 3 bases, with 6 bases spanning the gap. The length of the CDR3 is 12 residues. Together with reference TRBV5-4 and TRBJ1-5, the CDR3 gives the full variable domain: ETGVTQSPTHLIKTRGQQVTLRCSSQSGHNTVSWYQQALGQGPQFIFQYYREEENGRGNFPPRFSGLQFPNYSSELNVNALELDDSALYLCASSPFNQPQHFGDGTRLSIL.

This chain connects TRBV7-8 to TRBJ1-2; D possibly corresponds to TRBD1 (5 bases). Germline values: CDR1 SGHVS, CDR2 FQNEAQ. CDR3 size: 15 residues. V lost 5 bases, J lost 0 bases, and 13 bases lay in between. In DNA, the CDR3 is TGTGCCAGCAGCGAGGGACCAACCCCTAACTATGGCTACACCTTC. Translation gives CASSEGPTPNYGYTF.

The CDR3 DNA reads TGCGCCAGCAGCCAAGAGACGGGGCCCTACGAGCAGTACTTC. It codes for CASSQETGPYEQYF. The chain couples TRBV4-3 to TRBJ2-7; the D gene could be TRBD1 or TRBD2 (5 bases each). The CDR3 runs 14 residues. Germline CDR1 reads LGHNA; CDR2 reads YSLEER. V lost 0 bases and J 2 bases, leaving 8 bases between the germline ends.

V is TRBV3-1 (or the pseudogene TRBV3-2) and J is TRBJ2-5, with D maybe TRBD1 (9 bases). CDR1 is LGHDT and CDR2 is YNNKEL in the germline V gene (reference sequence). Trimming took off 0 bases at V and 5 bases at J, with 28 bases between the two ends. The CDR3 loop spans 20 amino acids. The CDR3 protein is CASSQDPHRGLAGPRETQYF. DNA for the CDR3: TGTGCCAGCAGCCAAGATCCTCACAGGGGGCTAGCGGGCCCTCGGGAGACCCAGTACTTC.

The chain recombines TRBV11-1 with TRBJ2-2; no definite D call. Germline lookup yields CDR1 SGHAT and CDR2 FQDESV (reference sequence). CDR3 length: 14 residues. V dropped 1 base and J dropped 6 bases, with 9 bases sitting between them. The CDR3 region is CASSLGWESGELFF. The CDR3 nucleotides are TGTGCCAGCAGCTTAGGTTGGGAATCCGGGGAGCTGTTTTTT.

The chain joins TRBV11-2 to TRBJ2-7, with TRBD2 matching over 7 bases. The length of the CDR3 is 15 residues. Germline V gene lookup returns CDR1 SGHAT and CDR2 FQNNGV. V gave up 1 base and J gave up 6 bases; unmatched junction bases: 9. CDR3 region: CASSLVATSSPEQYF. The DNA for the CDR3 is TGTGCCAGCAGCTTAGTCGCGACTAGCTCCCCCGAGCAGTACTTC.

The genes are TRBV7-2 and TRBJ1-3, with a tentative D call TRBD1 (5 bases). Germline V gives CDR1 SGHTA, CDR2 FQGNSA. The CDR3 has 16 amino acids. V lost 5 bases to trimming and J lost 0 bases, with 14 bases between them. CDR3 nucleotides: TGTGCCAGCAGCCCCCCGGGGCCCTTCTCTGGAAACACCATATATTTT. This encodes CASSPPGPFSGNTIYF.

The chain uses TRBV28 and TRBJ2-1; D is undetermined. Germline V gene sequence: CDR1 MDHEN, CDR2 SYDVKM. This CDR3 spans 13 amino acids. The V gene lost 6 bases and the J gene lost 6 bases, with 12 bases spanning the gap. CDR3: CASRDHGLNEQFF. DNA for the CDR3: TGTGCCAGCAGGGACCACGGGCTCAATGAGCAGTTCTTC.

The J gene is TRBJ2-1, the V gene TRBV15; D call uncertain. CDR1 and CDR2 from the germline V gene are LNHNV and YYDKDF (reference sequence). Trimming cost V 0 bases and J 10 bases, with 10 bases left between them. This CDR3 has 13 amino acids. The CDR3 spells CATSRDPRTEQFF. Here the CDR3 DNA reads TGTGCCACCAGCAGAGACCCGAGGACGGAGCAGTTCTTC.

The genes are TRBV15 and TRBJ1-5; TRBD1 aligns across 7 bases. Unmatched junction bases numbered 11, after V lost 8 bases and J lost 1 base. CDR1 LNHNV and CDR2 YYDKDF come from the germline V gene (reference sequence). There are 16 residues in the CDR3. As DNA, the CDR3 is TGTGCCACCGTCCCGGGGACAGCCGGGAGCAATCAGCCCCAGCATTTT. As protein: CATVPGTAGSNQPQHF.

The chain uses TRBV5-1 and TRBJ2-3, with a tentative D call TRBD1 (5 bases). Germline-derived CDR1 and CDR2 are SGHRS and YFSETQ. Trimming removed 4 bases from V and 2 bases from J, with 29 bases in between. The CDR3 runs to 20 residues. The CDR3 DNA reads TGCGCCAGCAGCCCATCAGGGTTTCAAGAGGTGTGGTCCGTCACAGATACGCAGTATTTT. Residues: CASSPSGFQEVWSVTDTQYF.

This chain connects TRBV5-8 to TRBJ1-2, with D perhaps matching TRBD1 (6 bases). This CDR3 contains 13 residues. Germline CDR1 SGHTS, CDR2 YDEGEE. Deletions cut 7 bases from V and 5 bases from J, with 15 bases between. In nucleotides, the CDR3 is TGTGCCAGCGCTACCGACAGGCCTTATGGCTACACCTTC. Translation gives CASATDRPYGYTF.

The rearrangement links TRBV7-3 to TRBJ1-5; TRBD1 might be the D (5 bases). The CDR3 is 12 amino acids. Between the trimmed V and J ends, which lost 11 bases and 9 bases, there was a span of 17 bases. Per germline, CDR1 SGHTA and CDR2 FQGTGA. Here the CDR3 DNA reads TGTGCCCTTGGGGGGGTCCAGCGGCCCCAGCATTTT. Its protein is CALGGVQRPQHF.